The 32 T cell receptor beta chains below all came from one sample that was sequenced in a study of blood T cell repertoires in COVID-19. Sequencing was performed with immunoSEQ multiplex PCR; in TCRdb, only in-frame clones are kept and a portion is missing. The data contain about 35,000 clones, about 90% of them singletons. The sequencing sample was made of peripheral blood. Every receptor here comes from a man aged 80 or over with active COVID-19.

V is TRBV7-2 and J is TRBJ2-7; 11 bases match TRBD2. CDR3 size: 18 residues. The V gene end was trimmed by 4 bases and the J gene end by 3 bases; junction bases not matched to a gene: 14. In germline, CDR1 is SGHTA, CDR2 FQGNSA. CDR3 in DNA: TGTGCCAGCAGCTCCCGTGGTGGAGCTAGCGGGAGGAGCTACGAGCAGTACTTC. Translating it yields CASSSRGGASGRSYEQYF.

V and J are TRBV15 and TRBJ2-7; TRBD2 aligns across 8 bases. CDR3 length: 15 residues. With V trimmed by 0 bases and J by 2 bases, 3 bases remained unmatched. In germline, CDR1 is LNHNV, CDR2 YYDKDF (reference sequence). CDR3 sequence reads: CATSRDDSGTYEQYF. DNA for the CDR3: TGTGCCACCAGCAGAGATGATAGCGGGACCTACGAGCAGTACTTC.

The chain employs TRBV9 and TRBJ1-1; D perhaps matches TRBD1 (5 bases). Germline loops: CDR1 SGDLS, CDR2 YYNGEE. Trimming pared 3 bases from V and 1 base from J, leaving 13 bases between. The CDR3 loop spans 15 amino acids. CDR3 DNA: TGTGCCAGCAGCGCAGGGTTACTGAGGAACACTGAAGCTTTCTTT. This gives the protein CASSAGLLRNTEAFF.

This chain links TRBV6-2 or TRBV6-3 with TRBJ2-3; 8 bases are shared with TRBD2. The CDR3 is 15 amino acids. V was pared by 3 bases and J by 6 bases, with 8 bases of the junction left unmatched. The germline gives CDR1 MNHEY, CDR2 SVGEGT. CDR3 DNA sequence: TGTGCCAGCAGTTATTCCGGGAGGGCCTTGGATACGCAGTATTTT. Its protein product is CASSYSGRALDTQYF.

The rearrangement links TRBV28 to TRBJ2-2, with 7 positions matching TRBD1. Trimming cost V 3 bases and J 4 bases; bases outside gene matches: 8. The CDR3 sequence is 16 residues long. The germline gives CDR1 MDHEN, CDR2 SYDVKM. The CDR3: CASSLPQTGSTGELFF. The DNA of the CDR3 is TGTGCCAGCAGTTTGCCGCAGACAGGGAGCACCGGGGAGCTGTTTTTT.

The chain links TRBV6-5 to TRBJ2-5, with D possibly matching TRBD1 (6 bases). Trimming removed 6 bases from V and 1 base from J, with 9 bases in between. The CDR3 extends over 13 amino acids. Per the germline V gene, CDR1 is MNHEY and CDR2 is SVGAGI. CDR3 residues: CASSRTAQETQYF. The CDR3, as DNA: TGTGCCAGCAGCAGGACAGCCCAAGAGACCCAGTACTTC.

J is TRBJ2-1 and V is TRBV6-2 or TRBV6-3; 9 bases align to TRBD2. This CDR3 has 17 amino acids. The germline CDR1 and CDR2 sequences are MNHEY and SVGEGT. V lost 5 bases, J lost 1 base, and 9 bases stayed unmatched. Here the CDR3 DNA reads TGTGCCAGCAGTCAAAATAGCGGGAGTTGGTCCTACAATGAGCAGTTCTTC. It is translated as CASSQNSGSWSYNEQFF.

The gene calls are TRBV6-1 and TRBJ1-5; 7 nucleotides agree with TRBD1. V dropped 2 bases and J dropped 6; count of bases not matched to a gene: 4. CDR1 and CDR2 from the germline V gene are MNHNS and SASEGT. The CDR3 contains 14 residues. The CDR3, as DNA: TGTGCCAGCAGTGAAACTTACAGGGGTCAGCCCCAGCATTTT. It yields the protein CASSETYRGQPQHF.

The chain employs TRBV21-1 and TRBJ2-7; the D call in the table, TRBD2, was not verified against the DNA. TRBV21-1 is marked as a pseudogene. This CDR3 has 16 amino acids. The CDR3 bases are TGTGCCAGCAGCAAAGCGCTTTGGGACTGGCTCTACGAGCAGTACTTC. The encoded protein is CASSKALWDWLYEQYF.

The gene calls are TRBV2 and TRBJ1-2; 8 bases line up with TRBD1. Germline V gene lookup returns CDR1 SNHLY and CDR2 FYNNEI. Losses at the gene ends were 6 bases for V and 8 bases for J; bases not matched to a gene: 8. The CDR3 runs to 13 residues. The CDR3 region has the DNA TGTGCCAGCAGGGGACAGGCCACCGAAGGCTACACCTTC. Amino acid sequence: CASRGQATEGYTF.

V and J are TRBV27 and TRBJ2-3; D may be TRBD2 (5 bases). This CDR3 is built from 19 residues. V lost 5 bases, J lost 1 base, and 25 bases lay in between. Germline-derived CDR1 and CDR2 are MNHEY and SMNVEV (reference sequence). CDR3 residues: CASSARSAPWMGGTDTQYF. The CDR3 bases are TGTGCCAGCAGTGCCCGATCCGCCCCGTGGATGGGAGGCACAGATACGCAGTATTTT.

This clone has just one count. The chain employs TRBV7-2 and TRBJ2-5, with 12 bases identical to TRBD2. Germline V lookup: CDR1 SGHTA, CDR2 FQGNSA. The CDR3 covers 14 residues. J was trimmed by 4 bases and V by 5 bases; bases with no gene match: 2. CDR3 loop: CASSPSGRGETQYF. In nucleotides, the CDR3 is TGTGCCAGCAGCCCTAGCGGGAGGGGAGAGACCCAGTACTTC.

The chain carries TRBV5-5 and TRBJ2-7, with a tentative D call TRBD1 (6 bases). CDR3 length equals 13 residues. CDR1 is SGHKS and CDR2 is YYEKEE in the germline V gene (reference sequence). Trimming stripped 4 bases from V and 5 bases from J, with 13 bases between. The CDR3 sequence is CASSLGQIHEQYF. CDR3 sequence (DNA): TGTGCCAGCAGCCTCGGACAGATCCACGAGCAGTACTTC.

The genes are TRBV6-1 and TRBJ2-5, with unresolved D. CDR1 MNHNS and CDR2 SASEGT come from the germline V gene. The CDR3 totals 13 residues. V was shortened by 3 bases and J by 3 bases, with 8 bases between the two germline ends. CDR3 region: CASSDYSEETQYF. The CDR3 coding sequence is TGTGCCAGCAGTGATTACAGTGAAGAGACCCAGTACTTC.

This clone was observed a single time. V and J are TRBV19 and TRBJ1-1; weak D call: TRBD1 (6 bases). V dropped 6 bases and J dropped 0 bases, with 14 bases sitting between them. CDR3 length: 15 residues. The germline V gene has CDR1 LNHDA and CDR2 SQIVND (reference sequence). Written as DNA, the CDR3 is TGTGCCAGTAGGCAGGGGAGGGCCATGAACACTGAAGCTTTCTTT. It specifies CASRQGRAMNTEAFF.

CDR3 coding DNA: TGTGCCTGGAAAGGACAGGGACAAGGGGGCTACACCTTC. Protein: CAWKGQGQGGYTF. This chain uses TRBV30 with TRBJ1-2; 8 bases agree with TRBD1. This CDR3 has 13 amino acids. Germline V gives CDR1 GTSNPN, CDR2 SVGIG (reference sequence). V shed 4 bases, J shed 8 bases, and the junction held 9 bases outside the gene matches.

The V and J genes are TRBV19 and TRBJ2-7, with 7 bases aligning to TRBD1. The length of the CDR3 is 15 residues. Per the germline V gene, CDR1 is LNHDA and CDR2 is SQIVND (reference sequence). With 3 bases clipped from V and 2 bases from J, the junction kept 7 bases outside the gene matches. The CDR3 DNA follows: TGTGCCAGTAGTATTCGGGACAGCCCTACCTACGAGCAGTACTTC. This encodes CASSIRDSPTYEQYF.

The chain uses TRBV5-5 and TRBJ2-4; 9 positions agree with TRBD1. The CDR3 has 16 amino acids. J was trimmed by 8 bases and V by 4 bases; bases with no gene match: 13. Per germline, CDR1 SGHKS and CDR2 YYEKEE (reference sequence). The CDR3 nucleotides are TGTGCCAGCAGCCCCATTACAGGGGGCGGATCAGACATTCAGTACTTC. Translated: CASSPITGGGSDIQYF.

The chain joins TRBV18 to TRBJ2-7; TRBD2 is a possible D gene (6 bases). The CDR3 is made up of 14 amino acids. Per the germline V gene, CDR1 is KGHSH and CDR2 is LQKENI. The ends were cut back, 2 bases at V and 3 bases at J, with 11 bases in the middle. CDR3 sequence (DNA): TGTGCCAGCTCACCAGGGGGGTCCCTCTACGAGCAGTACTTC. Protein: CASSPGGSLYEQYF.

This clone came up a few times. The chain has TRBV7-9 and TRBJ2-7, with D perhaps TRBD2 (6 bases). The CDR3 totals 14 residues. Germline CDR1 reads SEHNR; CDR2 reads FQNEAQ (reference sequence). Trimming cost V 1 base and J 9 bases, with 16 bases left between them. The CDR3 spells CASSLGPSGGGQYF. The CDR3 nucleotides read TGTGCCAGCAGCTTAGGGCCCTCCGGGGGTGGGCAGTACTTC.

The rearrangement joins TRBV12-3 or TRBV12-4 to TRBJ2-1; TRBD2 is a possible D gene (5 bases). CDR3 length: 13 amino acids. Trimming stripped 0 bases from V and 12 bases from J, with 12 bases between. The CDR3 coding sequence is TGTGCCAGCAGTTTAGCGGGCTGGGCGGGGCAGTTCTTC. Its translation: CASSLAGWAGQFF.

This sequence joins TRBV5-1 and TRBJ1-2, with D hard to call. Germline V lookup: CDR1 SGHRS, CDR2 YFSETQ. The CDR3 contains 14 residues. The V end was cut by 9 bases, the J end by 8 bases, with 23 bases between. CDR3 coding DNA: TGCGCCACTTCCCTCGTCGGGGAGATCGGCGGCTACACCTTC. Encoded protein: CATSLVGEIGGYTF.

The CDR3 reads CASSAASGSNEQFF. CDR3 nucleotide sequence: TGCGCCAGCAGCGCAGCTAGCGGGAGCAATGAGCAGTTCTTC. This chain connects TRBV5-1 to TRBJ2-1; 10 bases line up with TRBD2. This CDR3 is built from 14 residues. Trimming took 4 bases from V and 6 from J; bases not matched to a gene: 4. Germline V gene sequence: CDR1 SGHRS, CDR2 YFSETQ.

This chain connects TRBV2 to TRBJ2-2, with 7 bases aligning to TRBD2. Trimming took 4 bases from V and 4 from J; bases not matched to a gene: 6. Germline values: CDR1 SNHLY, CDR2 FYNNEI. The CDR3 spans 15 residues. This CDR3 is CASSATSSSTGELFF. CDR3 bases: TGTGCCAGCAGTGCGACTAGCTCATCCACCGGGGAGCTGTTTTTT.

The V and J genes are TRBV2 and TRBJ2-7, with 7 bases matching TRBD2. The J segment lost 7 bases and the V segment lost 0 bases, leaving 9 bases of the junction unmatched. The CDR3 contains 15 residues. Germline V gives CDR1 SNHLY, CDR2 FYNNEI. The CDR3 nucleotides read TGTGCCAGCAGTGAAGCGGGACCCGGGGGGTGGGAGCAGTACTTC. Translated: CASSEAGPGGWEQYF.

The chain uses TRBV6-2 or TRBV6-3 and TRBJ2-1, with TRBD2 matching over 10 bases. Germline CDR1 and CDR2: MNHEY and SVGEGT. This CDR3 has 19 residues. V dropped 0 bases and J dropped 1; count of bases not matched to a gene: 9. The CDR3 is CASSYSGLAGAESYNEQFF. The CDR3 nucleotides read TGTGCCAGCAGTTACTCGGGGCTAGCGGGAGCAGAGTCCTACAATGAGCAGTTCTTC.

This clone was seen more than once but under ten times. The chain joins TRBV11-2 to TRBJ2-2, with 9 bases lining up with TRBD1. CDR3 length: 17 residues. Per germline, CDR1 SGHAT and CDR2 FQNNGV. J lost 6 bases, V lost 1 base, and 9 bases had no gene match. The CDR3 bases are TGTGCCAGCAGCTTAGGCGGGACAGGGATACTGGCCGGGGAGCTGTTTTTT. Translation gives CASSLGGTGILAGELFF. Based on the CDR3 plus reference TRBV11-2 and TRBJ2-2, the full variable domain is EAGVAQSPRYKIIEKRQSVAFWCNPISGHATLYWYQQILGQGPKLLIQFQNNGVVDDSQLPKDRFSAERLKGVDSTLKIQPAKLEDSAVYLCASSLGGTGILAGELFFGEGSRLTVL.

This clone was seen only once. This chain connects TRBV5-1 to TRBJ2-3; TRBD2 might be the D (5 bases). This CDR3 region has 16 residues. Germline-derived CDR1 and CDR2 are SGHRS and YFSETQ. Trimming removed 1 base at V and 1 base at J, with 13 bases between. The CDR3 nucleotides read TGCGCCAGCAGCTTGTTAACTACCGGGGGCACAGATACGCAGTATTTT. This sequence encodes CASSLLTTGGTDTQYF. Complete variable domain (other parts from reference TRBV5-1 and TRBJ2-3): KAGVTQTPRYLIKTRGQQVTLSCSPISGHRSVSWYQQTPGQGLQFLFEYFSETQRNKGNFPGRFSGRQFSNSRSEMNVSTLELGDSALYLCASSLLTTGGTDTQYFGPGTRLTVL.

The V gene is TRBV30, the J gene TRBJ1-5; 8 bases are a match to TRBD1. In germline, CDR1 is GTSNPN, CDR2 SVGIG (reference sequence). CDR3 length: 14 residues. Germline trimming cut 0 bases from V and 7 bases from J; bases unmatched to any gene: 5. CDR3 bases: TGTGCCTGGAGTGTACAGGGGGGCGGACAGCCCCAGCATTTT. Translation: CAWSVQGGGQPQHF.

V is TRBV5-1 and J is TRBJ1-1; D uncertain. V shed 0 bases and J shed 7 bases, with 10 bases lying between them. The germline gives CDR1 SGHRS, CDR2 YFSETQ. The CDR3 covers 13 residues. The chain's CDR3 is CASSLALELEAFF. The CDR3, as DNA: TGCGCCAGCAGCTTGGCCTTGGAGCTTGAAGCTTTCTTT.

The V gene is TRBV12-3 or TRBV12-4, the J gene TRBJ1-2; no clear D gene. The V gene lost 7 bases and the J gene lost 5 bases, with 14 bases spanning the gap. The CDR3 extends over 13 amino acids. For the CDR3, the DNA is TGTGCCAGCATCCTCGGGGTGGGATATGGCTACACCTTC. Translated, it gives CASILGVGYGYTF.

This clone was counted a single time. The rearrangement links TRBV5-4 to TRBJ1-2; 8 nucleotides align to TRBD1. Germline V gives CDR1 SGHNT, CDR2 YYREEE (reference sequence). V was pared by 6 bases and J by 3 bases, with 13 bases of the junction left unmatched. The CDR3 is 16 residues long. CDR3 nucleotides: TGTGCCAGCACCCCCAGAGGAACACAGGGGGACTATGGCTACACCTTC. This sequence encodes CASTPRGTQGDYGYTF.